This T cell receptor (beta chain) was obtained from a study of blood T cell repertoires in COVID-19. Overall study: The study drew acute and convalescent COVID-19 samples from the United States, Italy and Spain. PBMCs, B-cell-depleted T cells, or T cells provided the cDNA or gDNA that made up the material.

Trimming at V came to 6 bases and at J to 2 bases, leaving 3 bases not matched to a gene. There are 14 residues in the CDR3. Germline CDR1 reads KGHSH; CDR2 reads LQKENI. Authors' processing steps: Nucleated cell counts were estimated from reference gene primer amplification. Profiled with immunoSEQ multiplex PCR; TCRdb holds only in-frame clones, not every one. V, J and clone size derive from that table, while D and trimming were established from the DNA sequence. The sample consists of some 200,000 clones, about three quarters of them appearing once. Sequencing was done on a sample of peripheral blood. This chain uses TRBV18 with TRBJ2-2; 7 nucleotides align to TRBD1. This clonotype was sampled from a woman aged 70-85 years with acute or convalescent COVID-19. CDR3 in amino acids: CASSGTVNTGELFF. For the CDR3, the DNA is TGTGCCAGCTCGGGGACAGTTAACACCGGGGAGCTGTTTTTT.